One sample yielded the 5 T cell receptor beta chains listed below, sequenced in a study of cytomegalovirus exposure and HLA in healthy donors. The primer mix had 60 Vbeta and 13 Jbeta primers. Sequenced by immunoSEQ multiplex PCR; TCRdb stores in-frame clones only, minus some. The sample has approximately 150,000 clones, around four fifths seen once; the top ten hold 1.3%. Sequencing input: PBMCs. The source is a man aged 30 to 45 in good health and CMV-seronegative.

The chain is built from TRBV6-5 and TRBJ2-7, with 11 bases identical to TRBD1. Germline CDR1 reads MNHEY; CDR2 reads SVGAGI. V dropped 6 bases and J dropped 6; count of bases not matched to a gene: 7. CDR3 length equals 14 residues. The DNA for the CDR3 is TGTGCCAGCAGCCGGACAGGGGGCCGGGGCGAGCAGTACTTC. Residues: CASSRTGGRGEQYF.

The rearrangement uses TRBV28 and TRBJ2-7; D is possibly TRBD1 (6 bases). The CDR3 has 13 amino acids. Per the germline V gene, CDR1 is MDHEN and CDR2 is SYDVKM. V lost 3 bases and J lost 7, with 13 bases in between. CDR3 amino acids: CASSFKTGGEQYF. DNA of the CDR3: TGTGCCAGCAGTTTCAAGACAGGCGGAGAGCAGTACTTC. Together with reference TRBV28 and TRBJ2-7, the CDR3 gives the full variable domain: DVKVTQSSRYLVKRTGEKVFLECVQDMDHENMFWYRQDPGLGLRLIYFSYDVKMKEKGDIPEGYSVSREKKERFSLILESASTNQTSMYLCASSFKTGGEQYFGPGTRLTVT.

This chain uses TRBV6-5 with TRBJ2-4, with 11 nucleotides matching TRBD2. The junction had 8 bases not matched to a gene; V was cut back by 6 bases and J by 7 bases. This CDR3 comprises 15 residues. The germline V gene encodes CDR1 MNHEY and CDR2 SVGAGI. The CDR3 nucleotides read TGTGCCAGCAGCACAACTAGCGGGGGAGGGAACATTCAGTACTTC. This gives the protein CASSTTSGGGNIQYF.

This clone came up a few times. The chain employs TRBV10-2 and TRBJ1-6; possible D gene TRBD1, 5 bases. Trimming left V 7 bases short and J 3 bases short, with 13 bases between. There are 15 residues in the CDR3. Germline CDR1 and CDR2: WSHSY and SAAADI. This CDR3 reads CASILTDDYNSPLHF. The CDR3 DNA reads TGCGCCAGCATTTTGACAGACGACTATAATTCACCCCTCCACTTT.

The V and J genes are TRBV9 and TRBJ1-6; 7 positions match TRBD1. The CDR3 runs 14 residues. Trimming removed 4 bases from V and 5 bases from J; junction bases left unmatched: 3. Germline V CDR1 and CDR2: SGDLS, YYNGEE. The CDR3 DNA sequence: TGTGCCAGCAGCACCGGGACAGATAATTCACCCCTCCACTTT. As protein: CASSTGTDNSPLHF.